The rows below give T cell receptor beta chains drawn from one sample of a study of blood T cell repertoires in COVID-19. TCRdb's table, derived via immunoSEQ multiplex PCR, lists solely in-frame clones and lacks some. The sample consists of under 200,000 clones, about three quarters of them appearing once. Sequenced sample: peripheral blood. These TCRs come from a man aged 55 to 69 with acute or convalescent COVID-19. Each CDR3 is given with its conserved first and last residue. The D gene is left open where the match is weak. Rows give clone size only sometimes, using once, few, many, or a class for an expanded clone.

j_call v_call d_call clone_size cdr3_aa cdr3_nt
TRBJ2-2 TRBV24-1 TRBD1 - CATRTGGSTGELFF TGTGCCACCAGAACAGGGGGCAGCACCGGGGAGCTGTTTTTT
TRBJ1-2 TRBV30 TRBD1 - CAWSSGQYRYGYTF TGTGCCTGGTCCTCGGGACAGTACCGCTATGGCTACACCTTC
TRBJ2-1 TRBV6-2/TRBV6-3 TRBD2 once CASSYSSGGAGEQFF TGTGCCAGCAGTTACTCTAGCGGGGGGGCGGGAGAGCAGTTCTTC
TRBJ1-4 TRBV19 TRBD1 - CASRTGGSEKLFF TGTGCCAGTAGGACAGGGGGCTCGGAAAAACTGTTTTTT
TRBJ2-7 TRBV24-1 - - CATSDWPLAYEQYF TGTGCCACCAGTGATTGGCCCCTAGCGTACGAGCAGTACTTC
TRBJ2-1 TRBV10-2 - - CASSDRDYNEQFF TGCGCCAGCAGTGACAGGGACTACAATGAGCAGTTCTTC
TRBJ1-3 TRBV15 - - CATSRDPNSGNTIYF TGTGCCACCAGCAGAGATCCCAACTCTGGAAACACCATATATTTT
TRBJ1-2 TRBV6-2/TRBV6-3 - - CASSSYGYGYTF TGTGCCAGCAGCTCCTACGGCTATGGCTACACCTTC
TRBJ2-1 TRBV3-1/TRBV3-2 TRBD2 - CASSPISGGYNEQFF TGTGCCAGCAGCCCGATTAGCGGGGGTTACAATGAGCAGTTCTTC
TRBJ1-5 TRBV6-6 TRBD1 - CASSYRGQGSNQPQHF TGTGCCAGCAGTTACCGGGGACAGGGTAGCAATCAGCCCCAGCATTTT
TRBJ2-6 TRBV6-6 - - CASSDRQNVLTF TGTGCCAGCAGTGATCGACAGAACGTCCTGACTTTC
TRBJ2-2 TRBV28 - once CASSLFGAGELFF TGTGCCAGCAGTTTATTCGGGGCCGGGGAGCTGTTTTTT
TRBJ2-7 TRBV11-2 - - CASRNPGTKFLEQYF TGTGCCAGCAGGAACCCCGGGACAAAGTTTCTCGAGCAGTACTTC
TRBJ2-2 TRBV11-3 TRBD1 - CASSQDRATGELFF TGTGCCAGCAGCCAGGACAGGGCCACCGGGGAGCTGTTTTTT
TRBJ2-5 TRBV27 - - CASSLRAGYQETQYF TGTGCCAGCAGTTTAAGGGCAGGGTATCAAGAGACCCAGTACTTC
TRBJ1-1 TRBV7-2 TRBD1 - CASSSGQGLVAFF TGTGCCAGCAGCTCGGGACAGGGGCTAGTCGCTTTCTTT
TRBJ1-2 TRBV12-3/TRBV12-4 TRBD1 - CASSSGGGYGYTF TGTGCCAGCAGTTCAGGGGGCGGCTATGGCTACACCTTC
TRBJ2-7 TRBV29-1 - - CSVEDSLSYEQYF TGCAGCGTTGAAGACAGTCTCTCCTACGAGCAGTACTTC
TRBJ2-1 TRBV29-1 TRBD2 - CSVEAGAAGGNEQFF TGCAGCGTTGAAGCTGGAGCAGCGGGGGGCAATGAGCAGTTCTTC
TRBJ1-2 TRBV4-1 - - CASSQVGADYGYTF TGCGCCAGCAGCCAAGTGGGGGCGGACTATGGCTACACCTTC
TRBJ1-5 TRBV27 TRBD1 - CASSTRGPLQPQHF TGTGCCAGCAGCACCAGGGGGCCTCTTCAGCCCCAGCATTTT
TRBJ1-4 TRBV7-2 - - CASSSGYEKLFF TGTGCCAGCAGCTCAGGGTATGAAAAACTGTTTTTT
TRBJ1-3 TRBV6-6 TRBD1 - CASSLQGASSGNTIYF TGTGCCAGCAGTCTACAGGGGGCGAGCTCTGGAAACACCATATATTTT
TRBJ1-4 TRBV7-2 TRBD1 - CAGGQGVGEKLFF TGTGCCGGTGGACAGGGGGTGGGAGAAAAACTGTTTTTT
TRBJ2-2 TRBV12-3/TRBV12-4 TRBD1 - CASSSGQGGELFF TGTGCCAGCAGTTCCGGACAGGGCGGGGAGCTGTTTTTT
TRBJ2-6 TRBV24-1 - once CATSGTASGANVLTF TGTGCCACCAGTGGGACAGCCTCTGGGGCCAACGTCCTGACTTTC
TRBJ1-1 TRBV10-3 TRBD1 few CAISGTGLNTEAFF TGTGCCATCAGTGGGACAGGGCTGAACACTGAAGCTTTCTTT
TRBJ1-5 TRBV12-5 TRBD1 few CASGWMDRGDQPQHF TGTGCTAGTGGTTGGATGGACAGGGGAGATCAGCCCCAGCATTTT
TRBJ1-2 TRBV10-2 - - CASTDDRSQGGYTF TGCGCCAGCACCGATGACAGGTCTCAAGGGGGCTACACCTTC
TRBJ2-1 TRBV18 TRBD1 - CASSPPGQGSYNEQFF TGTGCCAGCTCACCCCCCGGACAGGGGTCCTACAATGAGCAGTTCTTC
TRBJ2-7 TRBV5-6 - - CASSLGRTYEQYF TGTGCCAGCAGCTTGGGGAGGACCTACGAGCAGTACTTC
TRBJ1-2 TRBV27 TRBD1 once CASSPLGTEVNYGYTF TGTGCCAGCAGTCCCCTCGGGACAGAAGTTAACTATGGCTACACCTTC
TRBJ1-2 TRBV7-3 - - CASSLKGNLHYGYTF TGTGCCAGCAGCTTAAAGGGGAATCTCCACTATGGCTACACCTTC
TRBJ2-2 TRBV11-2 TRBD1 - CASRWTGSTGELFF TGTGCCAGCAGATGGACAGGGTCGACGGGGGAGCTGTTTTTT
TRBJ1-1 TRBV10-2 TRBD1 - CASRGNRGETEAFF TGCGCCAGCAGGGGAAACAGGGGTGAGACTGAAGCTTTCTTT
TRBJ1-1 TRBV29-1 - - CSVEGQGNTEAFF TGCAGCGTTGAAGGGCAGGGGAACACTGAAGCTTTCTTT
TRBJ2-1 TRBV5-8 - - CASSLGGNEQFF TGTGCCAGCAGCTTGGGCGGGAATGAGCAGTTCTTC
TRBJ1-5 TRBV15 TRBD1 - CATSQGAKQPQHF TGTGCCACCAGTCAGGGGGCAAAACAGCCCCAGCATTTT
TRBJ1-1 TRBV30 - - CAWSVLTYGDAAFF TGTGCCTGGAGTGTACTTACTTACGGGGATGCGGCTTTCTTT
TRBJ2-2 TRBV7-2 TRBD2 - CASSLRLAGDTGELFF TGTGCCAGCAGCTTAAGGCTAGCGGGGGACACCGGGGAGCTGTTTTTT
TRBJ2-5 TRBV29-1 - - CSVADGEETQYF TGCAGCGTCGCGGACGGGGAAGAGACCCAGTACTTC
TRBJ2-5 TRBV4-3 - once CASSQDLSGVHETQYF TGCGCCAGCAGCCAAGATTTATCGGGGGTTCATGAGACCCAGTACTTC
TRBJ2-3 TRBV11-3 TRBD2 - CASSLERGADTQYF TGTGCCAGCAGCTTAGAGCGGGGGGCAGATACGCAGTATTTT
TRBJ1-1 TRBV7-9 - - CASSFTEMNTEAFF TGTGCCAGCAGCTTCACAGAGATGAACACTGAAGCTTTCTTT
TRBJ1-1 TRBV11-2 - - CASSRNRENEAFF TGTGCCAGCAGCCGAAACAGGGAGAATGAAGCTTTCTTT
TRBJ1-5 TRBV10-2 - few CASSGDRPSSNQPQHF TGCGCCAGCAGTGGTGACAGGCCCTCTAGCAATCAGCCCCAGCATTTT
TRBJ2-6 TRBV18 TRBD1 - CASSPGQGVRGANVLTF TGTGCCAGCTCACCGGGACAGGGGGTGCGTGGGGCCAACGTCCTGACTTTC
TRBJ1-5 TRBV7-2 TRBD1 - CASSSDREQPQHF TGTGCCAGCAGCTCGGACAGGGAACAGCCCCAGCATTTT
TRBJ1-3 TRBV2 - - CASSLSDGVSGNTIYF TGTGCCAGCAGCTTGTCCGATGGAGTCTCTGGAAACACCATATATTTT
TRBJ1-3 TRBV5-1 - - CASSLQGPSGNTIYF TGCGCCAGCAGTTTACAGGGCCCCTCTGGAAACACCATATATTTT
TRBJ2-5 TRBV5-4 TRBD2 - CASRFSGGPQETQYF TGTGCCAGCCGGTTTAGCGGGGGGCCCCAAGAGACCCAGTACTTC
TRBJ1-1 TRBV30 - - CAWWGENMNTEAFF TGTGCCTGGTGGGGGGAAAATATGAACACTGAAGCTTTCTTT